The 5 T cell receptor beta chains below all came from one sample that was sequenced in a study of molecular identifiers for immune sequencing clone quantification. Via MiXCR, TCRdb re-called the PCR reads, giving one row per CDR3 protein. The repertoire has some 12,000 distinct CDR3 sequences, 15% to 20% of them found once; the top ten carry 1.5%. Sequences were obtained from naive CD8+ T cells from blood, with Jurkat cell RNA spiked in. Described subset: FACS-sorted CD8+CD4-CCR7+CD45RA+ naive T cells. The receptor set was obtained from a human donor in good health. Some libraries in this study had Jurkat cell RNA spiked in.

This clonotype was seen many times. The chain has TRBV12-3 or TRBV12-4 and TRBJ1-1; tentative D call: TRBD1 (5 bases). The CDR3 runs to 14 residues. Trimming removed 6 bases at V and 1 base at J, with 12 bases between. The DNA of the CDR3 is TGTGCCAGCAGGGAAACCGGGGCGAACACTGAAGCTTTCTTT. Translating it yields CASRETGANTEAFF.

With respect to this clonotype: A single base separates this from a much larger clone, so it may be a read error. The rearrangement joins TRBV6-5 to TRBJ2-1; no firm D call. The germline V gene encodes CDR1 MNHEY and CDR2 SVGAGI. The CDR3 loop spans 11 amino acids. Trimming cost V 10 bases and J 5 bases, with 9 bases left between them. CDR3 in DNA: TGTGCCAACAGAGGAAACAATGAGCAGTTCTTC. It specifies CANRGNNEQFF.

This clonotype was seen ten or more times. The chain uses TRBV27 and TRBJ2-2, with a possible D match to TRBD2 (6 bases). Germline lookup yields CDR1 MNHEY and CDR2 SMNVEV (reference sequence). V lost 4 bases to trimming and J lost 0 bases, with 12 bases between them. The CDR3 length is 16 residues. The CDR3 loop reads CASSSGTSANTGELFF. CDR3 coding DNA: TGTGCCAGCAGTTCCGGGACTTCCGCGAACACCGGGGAGCTGTTTTTT.

V gene TRBV3-1 combines with J gene TRBJ1-5; D is undetermined. The V and J ends lost 0 bases and 6 bases respectively, with 12 bases between them. Germline CDR1 and CDR2: LGHDT and YNNKEL (reference sequence). The CDR3 extends over 15 amino acids. CDR3 amino acids: CASSQDGWVGQPQHF. The CDR3 DNA is TGTGCCAGCAGCCAAGATGGCTGGGTAGGTCAGCCCCAGCATTTT.

By its share, this clonotype is medium-sized. CDR3 sequence: CASSPGHQETQYF. CDR3 coding DNA: TGTGCCAGCAGCCCGGGACACCAAGAGACCCAGTACTTC. The chain carries TRBV7-9 and TRBJ2-5; perhaps D is TRBD1 or TRBD2 (5 bases each). Germline V gene lookup returns CDR1 SEHNR and CDR2 FQNEAQ (reference sequence). The CDR3 runs 13 residues. V shed 5 bases and J shed 0 bases, with 7 bases lying between them.